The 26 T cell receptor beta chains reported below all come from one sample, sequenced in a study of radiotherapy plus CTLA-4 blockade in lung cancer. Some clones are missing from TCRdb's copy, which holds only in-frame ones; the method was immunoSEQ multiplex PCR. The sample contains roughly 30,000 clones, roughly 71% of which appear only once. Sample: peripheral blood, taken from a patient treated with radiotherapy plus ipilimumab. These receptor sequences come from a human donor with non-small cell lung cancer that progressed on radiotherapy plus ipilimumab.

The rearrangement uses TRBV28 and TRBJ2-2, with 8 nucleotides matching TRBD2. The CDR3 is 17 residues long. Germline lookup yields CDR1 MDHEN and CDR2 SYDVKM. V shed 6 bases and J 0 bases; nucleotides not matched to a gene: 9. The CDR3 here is CASRPGPGGANTGELFF. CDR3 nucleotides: TGTGCCAGCAGACCGGGACCGGGGGGGGCGAACACCGGGGAGCTGTTTTTT.

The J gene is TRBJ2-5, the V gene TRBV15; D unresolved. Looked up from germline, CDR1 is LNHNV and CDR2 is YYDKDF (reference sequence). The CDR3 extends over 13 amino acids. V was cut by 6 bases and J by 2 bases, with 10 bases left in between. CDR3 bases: TGTGCCACCAGTCGCCTCCGACAAGAGACCCAGTACTTC. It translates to CATSRLRQETQYF.

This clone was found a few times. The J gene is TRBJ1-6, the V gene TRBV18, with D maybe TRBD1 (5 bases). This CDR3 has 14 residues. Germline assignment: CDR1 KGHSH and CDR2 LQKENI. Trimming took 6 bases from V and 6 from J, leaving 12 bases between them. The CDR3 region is CASSLQTANSPLHF. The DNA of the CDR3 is TGTGCCAGCTCCCTTCAGACAGCTAATTCACCCCTCCACTTT. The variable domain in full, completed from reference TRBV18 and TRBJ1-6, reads NAGVMQNPRHLVRRRGQEARLRCSPMKGHSHVYWYRQLPEEGLKFMVYLQKENIIDESGMPKERFSAEFPKEGPSILRIQQVVRGDSAAYFCASSLQTANSPLHFGNGTRLTVT.

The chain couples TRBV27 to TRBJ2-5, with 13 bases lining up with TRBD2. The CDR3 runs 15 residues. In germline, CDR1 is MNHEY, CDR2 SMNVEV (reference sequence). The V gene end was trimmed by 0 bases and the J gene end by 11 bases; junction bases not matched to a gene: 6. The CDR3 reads CASSLSMGLAGRQYF. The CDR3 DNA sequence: TGTGCCAGCAGTTTATCGATGGGACTAGCGGGAAGACAGTACTTC.

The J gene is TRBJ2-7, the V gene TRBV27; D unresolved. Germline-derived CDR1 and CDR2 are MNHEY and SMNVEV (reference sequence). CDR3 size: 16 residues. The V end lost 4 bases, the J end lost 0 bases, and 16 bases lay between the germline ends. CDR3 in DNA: TGTGCCAGCAGTTATAGAAGGTCTCGCGGCTCCTACGAGCAGTACTTC. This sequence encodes CASSYRRSRGSYEQYF.

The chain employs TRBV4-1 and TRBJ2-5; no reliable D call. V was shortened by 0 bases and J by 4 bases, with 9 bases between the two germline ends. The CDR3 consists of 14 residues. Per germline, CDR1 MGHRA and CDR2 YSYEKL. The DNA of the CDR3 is TGCGCCAGCAGCCAAGAGGCTAGAGGAGAGACCCAGTACTTC. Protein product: CASSQEARGETQYF.

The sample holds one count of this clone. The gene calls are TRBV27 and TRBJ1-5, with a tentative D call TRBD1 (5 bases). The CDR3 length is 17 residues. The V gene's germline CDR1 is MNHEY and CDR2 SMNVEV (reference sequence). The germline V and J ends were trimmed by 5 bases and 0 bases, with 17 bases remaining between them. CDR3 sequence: CASSRTGGANSNQPQHF. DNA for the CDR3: TGTGCCAGCAGTAGGACGGGAGGGGCAAATAGCAATCAGCCCCAGCATTTT.

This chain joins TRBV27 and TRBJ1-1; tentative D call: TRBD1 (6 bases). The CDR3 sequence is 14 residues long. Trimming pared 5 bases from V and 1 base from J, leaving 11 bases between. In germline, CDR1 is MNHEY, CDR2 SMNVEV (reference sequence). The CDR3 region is CASSRGGGNTEAFF. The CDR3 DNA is TGTGCCAGCAGTCGAGGGGGGGGGAACACTGAAGCTTTCTTT.

The CDR3 here is CASSQSPGQGQPQHF. In nucleotides, the CDR3 is TGTGCCAGCAGCCAATCCCCGGGACAGGGGCAGCCCCAGCATTTT. The chain employs TRBV7-2 and TRBJ1-5; 10 positions match TRBD1. The CDR3 is 15 residues long. Germline values: CDR1 SGHTA, CDR2 FQGNSA. J lost 7 bases, V lost 5 bases, and 8 bases had no gene match. Complete variable domain (other parts from reference TRBV7-2 and TRBJ1-5): GAGVSQSPSNKVTEKGKDVELRCDPISGHTALYWYRQSLGQGLEFLIYFQGNSAPDKSGLPSDRFSAERTGGSVSTLTIQRTQQEDSAVYLCASSQSPGQGQPQHFGDGTRLSIL.

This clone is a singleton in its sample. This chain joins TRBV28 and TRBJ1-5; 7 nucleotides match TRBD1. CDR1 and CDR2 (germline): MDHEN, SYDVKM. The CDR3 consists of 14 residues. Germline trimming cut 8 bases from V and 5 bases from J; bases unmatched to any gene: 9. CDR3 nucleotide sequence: TGTGCCAGCGGCTCGACAGGGTTATATCAGCCCCAGCATTTT. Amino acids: CASGSTGLYQPQHF.

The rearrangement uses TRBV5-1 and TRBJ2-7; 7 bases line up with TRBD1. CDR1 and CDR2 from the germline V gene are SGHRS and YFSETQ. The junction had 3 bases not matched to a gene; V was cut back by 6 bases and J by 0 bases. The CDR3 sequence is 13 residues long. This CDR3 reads CASTRDSSYEQYF. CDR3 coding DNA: TGCGCCAGCACTAGGGACAGCTCCTACGAGCAGTACTTC.

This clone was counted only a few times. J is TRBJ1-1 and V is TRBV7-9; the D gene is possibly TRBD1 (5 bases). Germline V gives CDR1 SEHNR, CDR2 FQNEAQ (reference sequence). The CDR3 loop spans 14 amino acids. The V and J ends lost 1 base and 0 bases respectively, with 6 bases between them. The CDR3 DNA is TGTGCCAGCAGCTTAGAAGGGGTGAACACTGAAGCTTTCTTT. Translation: CASSLEGVNTEAFF.

The CDR3 region is CASSYSTSNGYTF. For the CDR3, the DNA is TGTGCCAGCAGTTACTCAACATCTAATGGCTACACCTTC. The chain combines TRBV6-5 with TRBJ1-2; D not certain. CDR1 MNHEY and CDR2 SVGAGI come from the germline V gene. The CDR3 is made up of 13 amino acids. V was clipped by 0 bases and J by 6 bases, with 8 bases between them.

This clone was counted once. CDR3 loop: CASTGGLGSEQYF. CDR3 bases: TGTGCCAGCACAGGGGGCTTGGGGAGCGAGCAGTACTTC. The V gene is TRBV14, the J gene TRBJ2-7; 8 bases line up with TRBD1. The V segment lost 7 bases and the J segment 6 bases; nucleotides outside the gene matches: 8. The CDR3 spans 13 residues. Germline CDR1 SGHDN, CDR2 FVKESK. The whole variable domain, remainder taken from reference TRBV14 and TRBJ2-7, is EAGVTQFPSHSVIEKGQTVTLRCDPISGHDNLYWYRRVMGKEIKFLLHFVKESKQDESGMPNNRFLAERTGGTYSTLKVQPAELEDSGVYFCASTGGLGSEQYFGPGTRLTVT.

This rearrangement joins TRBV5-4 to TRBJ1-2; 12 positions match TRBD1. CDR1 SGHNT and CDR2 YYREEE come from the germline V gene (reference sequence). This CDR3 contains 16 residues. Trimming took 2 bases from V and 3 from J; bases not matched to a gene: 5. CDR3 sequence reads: CASSFSGQGADYGYTF. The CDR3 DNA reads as TGTGCCAGCAGCTTCTCGGGACAGGGGGCAGACTATGGCTACACCTTC.

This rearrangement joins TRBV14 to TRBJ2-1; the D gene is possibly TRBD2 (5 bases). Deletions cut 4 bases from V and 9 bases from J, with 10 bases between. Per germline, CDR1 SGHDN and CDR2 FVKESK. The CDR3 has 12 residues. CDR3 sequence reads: CASSRGYLEQFF. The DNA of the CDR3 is TGTGCCAGCAGCCGAGGGTATCTTGAGCAGTTCTTC.

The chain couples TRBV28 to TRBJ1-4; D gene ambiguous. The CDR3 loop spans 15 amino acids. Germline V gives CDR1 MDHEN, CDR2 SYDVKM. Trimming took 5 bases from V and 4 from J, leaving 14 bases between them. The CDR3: CASSPPAAYNEKLFF. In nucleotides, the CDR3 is TGTGCCAGCAGTCCCCCGGCAGCCTATAATGAAAAACTGTTTTTT. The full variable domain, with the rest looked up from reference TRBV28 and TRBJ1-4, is DVKVTQSSRYLVKRTGEKVFLECVQDMDHENMFWYRQDPGLGLRLIYFSYDVKMKEKGDIPEGYSVSREKKERFSLILESASTNQTSMYLCASSPPAAYNEKLFFGSGTQLSVL.

As DNA, the CDR3 is TGTGCCAGCAGCCCATCCACACTAGGGGGTGGATCACCCCTCCACTTT. Its protein is CASSPSTLGGGSPLHF. V gene TRBV9 combines with J gene TRBJ1-6; possible D gene TRBD1, 6 bases. Trimming cost V 4 bases and J 10 bases, with 21 bases left between them. Germline CDR1 reads SGDLS; CDR2 reads YYNGEE. The CDR3 runs 16 residues.

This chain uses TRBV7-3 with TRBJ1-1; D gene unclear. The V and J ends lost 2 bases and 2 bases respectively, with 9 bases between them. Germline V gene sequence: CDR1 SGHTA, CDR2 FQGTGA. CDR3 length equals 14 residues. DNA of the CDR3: TGTGCCAGCAGCTTAGGGCATACCAACACTGAAGCTTTCTTT. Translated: CASSLGHTNTEAFF.

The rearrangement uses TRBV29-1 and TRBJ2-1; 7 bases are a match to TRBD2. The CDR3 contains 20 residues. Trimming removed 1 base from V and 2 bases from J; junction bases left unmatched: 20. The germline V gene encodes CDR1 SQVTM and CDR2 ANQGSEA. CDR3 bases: TGCAGCGTTGAAGGAGGGTCTAGCGGTCGTGGGCCCGCTGCCTACAATGAGCAGTTCTTC. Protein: CSVEGGSSGRGPAAYNEQFF.

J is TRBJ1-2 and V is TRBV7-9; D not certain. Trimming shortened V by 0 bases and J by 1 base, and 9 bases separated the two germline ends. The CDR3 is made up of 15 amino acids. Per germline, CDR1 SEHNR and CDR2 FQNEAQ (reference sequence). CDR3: CASSLAAGINYGYTF. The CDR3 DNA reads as TGTGCCAGCAGCTTAGCGGCGGGAATTAACTATGGCTACACCTTC.

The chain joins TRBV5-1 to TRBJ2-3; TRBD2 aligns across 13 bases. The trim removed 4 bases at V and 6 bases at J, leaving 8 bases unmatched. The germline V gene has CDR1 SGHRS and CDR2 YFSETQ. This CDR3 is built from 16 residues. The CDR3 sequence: CASSIGLAGDLDTQYF. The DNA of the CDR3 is TGCGCCAGCAGCATAGGACTAGCGGGAGATTTGGATACGCAGTATTTT. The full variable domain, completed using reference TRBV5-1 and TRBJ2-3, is KAGVTQTPRYLIKTRGQQVTLSCSPISGHRSVSWYQQTPGQGLQFLFEYFSETQRNKGNFPGRFSGRQFSNSRSEMNVSTLELGDSALYLCASSIGLAGDLDTQYFGPGTRLTVL.

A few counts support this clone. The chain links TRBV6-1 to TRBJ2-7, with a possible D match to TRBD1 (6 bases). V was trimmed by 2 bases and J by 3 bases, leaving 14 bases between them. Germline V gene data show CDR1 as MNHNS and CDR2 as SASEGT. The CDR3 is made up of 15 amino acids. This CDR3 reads CASSEFTGLVYEQYF. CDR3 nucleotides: TGTGCCAGCAGTGAATTCACAGGGTTGGTCTACGAGCAGTACTTC.

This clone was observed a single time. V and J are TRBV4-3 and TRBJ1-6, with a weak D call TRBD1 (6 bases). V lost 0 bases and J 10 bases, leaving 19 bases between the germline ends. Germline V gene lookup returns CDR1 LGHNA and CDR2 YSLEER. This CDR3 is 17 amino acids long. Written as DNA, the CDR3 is TGCGCCAGCAGCCAAGATGGGGACATGGGGAGGGCCTCACCCCTCCACTTT. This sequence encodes CASSQDGDMGRASPLHF.

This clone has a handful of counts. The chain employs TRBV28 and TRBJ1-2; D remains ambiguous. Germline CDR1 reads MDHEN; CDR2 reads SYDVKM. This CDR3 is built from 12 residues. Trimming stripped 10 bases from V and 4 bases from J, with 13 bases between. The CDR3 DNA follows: TGTGCCACTATCTCAAGGGTCTATGGCTACACCTTC. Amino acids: CATISRVYGYTF.

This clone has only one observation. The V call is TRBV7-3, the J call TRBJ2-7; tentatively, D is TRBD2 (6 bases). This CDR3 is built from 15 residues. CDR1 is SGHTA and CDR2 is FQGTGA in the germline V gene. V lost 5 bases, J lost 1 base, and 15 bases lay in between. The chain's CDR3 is CASSPGGGSSYEQYF. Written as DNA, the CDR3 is TGTGCCAGCAGCCCCGGGGGTGGTAGTTCCTACGAGCAGTACTTC.